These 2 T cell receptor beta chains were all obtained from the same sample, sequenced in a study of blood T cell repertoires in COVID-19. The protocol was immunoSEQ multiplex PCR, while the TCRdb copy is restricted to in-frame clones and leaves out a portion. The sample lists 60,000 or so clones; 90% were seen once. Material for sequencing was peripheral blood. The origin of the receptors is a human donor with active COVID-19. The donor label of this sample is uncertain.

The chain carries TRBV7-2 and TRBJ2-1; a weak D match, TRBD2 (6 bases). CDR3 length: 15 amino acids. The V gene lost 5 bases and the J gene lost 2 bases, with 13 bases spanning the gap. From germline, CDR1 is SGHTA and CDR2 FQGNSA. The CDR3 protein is CASSPTGGAYNEQFF. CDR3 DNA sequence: TGTGCCAGCAGCCCGACGGGCGGGGCCTACAATGAGCAGTTCTTC.

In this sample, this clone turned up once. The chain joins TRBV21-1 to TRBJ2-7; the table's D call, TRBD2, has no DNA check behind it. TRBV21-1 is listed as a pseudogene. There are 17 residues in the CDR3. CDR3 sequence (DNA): TGTGCCAGCGGAATGGGTAGCGGGAGTCCTCTGGGCTACGAGCAGTACTTC. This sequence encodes CASGMGSGSPLGYEQYF.